Shown below are 24 T cell receptor beta chains from a single sample sequenced in a study of T cells in Graves' hyperthyroidism and ophthalmopathy (dated by TCRdb to between 2018 and 2021). The library came from multiplex PCR. The instrument was an Illumina HiSeq 2000. TCR beta CDR3 regions were amplified from RNA transcripts. For the first round of RT-PCR on the TCR CDR3, the HTBI primer set was used together with the Qiagen OneStep RT-PCR kit. Through fastp at Q25 and MiXCR, TCRdb rebuilt clones from the public reads, retaining in-frame beta chains. Every CDR3 protein is listed once, alongside the most common genes and DNA of its rows. The sample records fewer than 650,000 distinct CDR3 sequences, less than 15% of which are singletons. The ten largest clones take up roughly 14% of the sample. Sample: blood. Receptors were obtained from a woman between 40 and 50 years old with Graves' hyperthyroidism.

This chain uses TRBV29-1 with TRBJ2-1; 7 bases fit TRBD1. The trim removed 6 bases at V and 0 bases at J, leaving 5 bases unmatched. The germline CDR1 and CDR2 sequences are SQVTM and ANQGSEA. The CDR3 covers 14 residues. The CDR3 sequence: CSVSTGNSYNEQFF. The CDR3, as DNA: TGCAGCGTCTCGACAGGGAACTCCTACAATGAGCAGTTCTTC.

This clonotype was seen at least ten times. The chain combines TRBV5-1 with TRBJ2-1; 11 bases are a match to TRBD2. CDR1 is SGHRS and CDR2 is YFSETQ in the germline V gene. CDR3 length: 15 residues. V shed 2 bases and J 8 bases; nucleotides not matched to a gene: 6. The CDR3 DNA reads as TGCGCCAGCAGCTTATTAACTAGCGGGAGCCATGAGCAGTTCTTC. It translates to CASSLLTSGSHEQFF.

This clonotype was observed many times. The chain combines TRBV28 with TRBJ2-5; 9 nucleotides align to TRBD1. J gave up 9 bases and V 4 bases, and 9 bases lay outside the gene matches. CDR3 length: 14 amino acids. CDR1 and CDR2 from the germline V gene are MDHEN and SYDVKM. The CDR3 DNA reads TGTGCCAGCAGTTCGGGACAGGGTGGAGGGGCCCAGTACTTC. Protein: CASSSGQGGGAQYF.

There are many counts of this clonotype. The gene calls are TRBV18 and TRBJ2-7; 11 bases agree with TRBD1. J gave up 5 bases and V 0 bases, and 6 bases lay outside the gene matches. Germline values: CDR1 KGHSH, CDR2 LQKENI. The CDR3 totals 16 residues. The DNA of the CDR3 is TGTGCCAGCTCACCACCCTCGGGACAGGGGGTCAACGAGCAGTACTTC. It translates to CASSPPSGQGVNEQYF.

This clonotype was observed at least ten times. V usage is TRBV3-1 and J usage is TRBJ1-3; D uncertain. Trimming pared 10 bases from V and 0 bases from J, leaving 13 bases between. The CDR3 consists of 14 residues. Germline lookup yields CDR1 LGHDT and CDR2 YNNKEL (reference sequence). The CDR3 spells CATSSGSSGNTIYF. The CDR3 DNA reads as TGTGCCACCTCCAGCGGAAGCTCTGGAAACACCATATATTTT.

This clonotype was detected only a few times. J is TRBJ2-6 and V is TRBV5-6; 7 bases agree with TRBD2. From germline, CDR1 is SGHDT and CDR2 YYEEEE. V was clipped by 4 bases and J by 1 base; unmatched bases: 2. This CDR3 has 15 residues. CDR3 amino acids: CASSRGGSGANVLTF. CDR3 nucleotides: TGTGCCAGCAGCCGCGGGGGTTCTGGGGCCAACGTCCTGACTTTC.

The chain is built from TRBV24-1 and TRBJ1-5, with D possibly TRBD1 on 6 matching bases. Between the trimmed V and J ends, which lost 1 base and 10 bases, there was a span of 10 bases. CDR3 length: 13 residues. Germline V gene lookup returns CDR1 KGHDR and CDR2 SFDVKD. CDR3 bases: TGTGCCACCAGTGATTTAACAGGGTACCCCCAGCATTTT. This gives the protein CATSDLTGYPQHF.

The chain couples TRBV19 to TRBJ1-5; no firm D call. The germline V gene encodes CDR1 LNHDA and CDR2 SQIVND (reference sequence). The CDR3 contains 15 residues. V lost 7 bases, J lost 1 base, and 14 bases lay in between. The CDR3 loop is CASTMRPTSNQPQHF. CDR3 nucleotide sequence: TGTGCCAGTACCATGAGGCCCACCAGCAATCAGCCCCAGCATTTT.

This clonotype was observed a handful of times. J is TRBJ2-5 and V is TRBV30, with 8 positions matching TRBD2. Trimming took 0 bases from V and 0 from J; bases not matched to a gene: 6. The CDR3 has 16 amino acids. Germline assignment: CDR1 GTSNPN and CDR2 SVGIG (reference sequence). CDR3 amino acids: CAWSVGAGGHQETQYF. DNA for the CDR3: TGTGCCTGGAGTGTAGGGGCGGGAGGACACCAAGAGACCCAGTACTTC.

In its sample, this clonotype was seen many times. The J gene is TRBJ2-7, the V gene TRBV12-3 or TRBV12-4, with 13 bases identical to TRBD2. J lost 2 bases, V lost 4 bases, and 2 bases had no gene match. The CDR3 runs 15 residues. The CDR3 loop reads CASSSTSGRAYEQYF. As DNA, the CDR3 is TGTGCCAGCAGTTCAACTAGCGGGAGGGCCTACGAGCAGTACTTC.

This clonotype appeared many times. CDR3 in amino acids: CASSPFAGSFGTEAFF. The CDR3 nucleotides are TGTGCCAGCTCACCCTTCGCCGGGAGCTTCGGGACTGAAGCTTTCTTT. The chain is built from TRBV18 and TRBJ1-1; no clear D. Trimming shortened V by 3 bases and J by 5 bases, and 19 bases separated the two germline ends. The CDR3 consists of 16 residues. Germline V lookup: CDR1 KGHSH, CDR2 LQKENI.

The chain links TRBV5-1 to TRBJ2-2; the match to TRBD2 covers 14 bases. The length of the CDR3 is 16 residues. The trim removed 3 bases at V and 6 bases at J, leaving 4 bases unmatched. Germline V gene sequence: CDR1 SGHRS, CDR2 YFSETQ. The CDR3 nucleotides are TGCGCCAGCAGCTCGCTGACTAGCGGGAGGGCCGGGGAGCTGTTTTTT. Translating gives CASSSLTSGRAGELFF.

A word on this clonotype: This may be a read error: a much more frequent sequence differs by one nucleotide. This chain joins TRBV28 and TRBJ2-7, with D perhaps given as TRBD1 or TRBD2 (5 bases each). This CDR3 comprises 13 residues. From germline, CDR1 is MDHEN and CDR2 SYDVKM. The CDR3 is CASSRGFPYGQYF. The CDR3 bases are TGTGCCAGCAGTCGGGGCTTTCCCTACGGGCAGTACTTC.

The chain has TRBV29-1 and TRBJ1-2, with a possible D match to TRBD1 (5 bases). The CDR3 sequence is 13 residues long. Trimming took 3 bases from V and 4 from J, leaving 12 bases between them. CDR1 SQVTM and CDR2 ANQGSEA come from the germline V gene. Here the CDR3 reads CSVEGPIVYGYTF. CDR3 nucleotide sequence: TGCAGCGTTGAGGGGCCGATCGTCTATGGCTACACCTTC.

This clonotype occurred many times. The gene calls are TRBV28 and TRBJ1-1; D might be TRBD1 (5 bases). The germline V gene has CDR1 MDHEN and CDR2 SYDVKM. Trimming pared 6 bases from V and 4 bases from J, leaving 21 bases between. The CDR3 is made up of 16 amino acids. CDR3 sequence reads: CASSHARGGGSTEAFF. The CDR3 nucleotides are TGTGCCAGCAGCCACGCCCGGGGGGGGGGAAGCACTGAAGCTTTCTTT.

This clonotype was detected only a few times. V gene TRBV9 combines with J gene TRBJ2-1; no clear D gene. The CDR3 loop spans 15 amino acids. Germline V gene lookup returns CDR1 SGDLS and CDR2 YYNGEE. V lost 0 bases and J 6 bases, leaving 13 bases between the germline ends. The CDR3 sequence: CASSVGGSQANEQFF. The CDR3 DNA is TGTGCCAGCAGCGTAGGGGGAAGCCAGGCCAATGAGCAGTTCTTC.

Ten or more counts support this clonotype. This chain connects TRBV30 to TRBJ2-2; tentatively, D is TRBD1 (6 bases). Trimming stripped 1 base from V and 0 bases from J, with 6 bases between. CDR3 length: 14 residues. Germline V lookup: CDR1 GTSNPN, CDR2 SVGIG (reference sequence). The CDR3 here is CAWSDRANTGELFF. The CDR3 DNA is TGTGCCTGGAGTGACAGGGCGAACACCGGGGAGCTGTTTTTT.

Regarding this clonotype: A read error may explain this, as a much larger clone is one base away. The chain couples TRBV6-1 to TRBJ2-5; possible D gene TRBD1, 5 bases. Trimming pared 11 bases from V and 1 base from J, leaving 14 bases between. CDR1 MNHNS and CDR2 SASEGT come from the germline V gene. The CDR3 spans 13 residues. Here the CDR3 reads CAGVRQLQETQYF. The DNA of the CDR3 is TGTGCCGGCGTCCGACAGCTCCAAGAGACCCAGTACTTC.

This clonotype showed up many times. The chain carries TRBV7-9 and TRBJ2-1; D is perhaps TRBD2 (5 bases). V lost 0 bases and J lost 2, with 5 bases in between. The CDR3 runs to 14 residues. Germline CDR1 and CDR2: SEHNR and FQNEAQ (reference sequence). The CDR3 sequence: CASSLAEAYNEQFF. The CDR3 DNA is TGTGCCAGCAGCTTAGCGGAGGCCTACAATGAGCAGTTCTTC.

The chain joins TRBV27 to TRBJ2-3; weak D call: TRBD2 (6 bases). V shed 3 bases and J shed 4 bases, with 11 bases lying between them. This CDR3 has 14 amino acids. Germline CDR1 and CDR2: MNHEY and SMNVEV (reference sequence). CDR3 amino acids: CASSFLAAADTQYF. The CDR3 DNA is TGTGCCAGCAGTTTTTTAGCGGCAGCAGATACGCAGTATTTT.

This clonotype was recorded at least ten times. The chain carries TRBV5-1 and TRBJ1-1; D is undetermined. The CDR3 length is 14 residues. Per the germline V gene, CDR1 is SGHRS and CDR2 is YFSETQ. V gave up 0 bases and J gave up 1 base, with 7 bases separating them. The CDR3 sequence: CASSLVGENTEAFF. The CDR3 nucleotides are TGCGCCAGCAGCTTGGTCGGGGAGAACACTGAAGCTTTCTTT.

In this sample, this clonotype turned up many times. The chain employs TRBV12-3 or TRBV12-4 and TRBJ2-7; a weak D match, TRBD1 (6 bases). This CDR3 has 15 amino acids. The V end lost 3 bases, the J end lost 0 bases, and 12 bases lay between the germline ends. The CDR3 coding sequence is TGTGCCAGCAGTTTGTATCAGGGGAGCTCCTACGAGCAGTACTTC. It encodes CASSLYQGSSYEQYF.

The V gene is TRBV20-1, the J gene TRBJ1-1; 9 bases line up with TRBD1. J was trimmed by 0 bases and V by 3 bases; bases with no gene match: 17. This CDR3 region has 19 residues. The germline gives CDR1 DFQATT, CDR2 SNEGSKA (reference sequence). The CDR3 region is CSASLWRTGEALMNTEAFF. DNA for the CDR3: TGCAGTGCTAGTCTATGGCGGACAGGGGAAGCCCTTATGAACACTGAAGCTTTCTTT.

V gene TRBV7-6 combines with J gene TRBJ2-5; 10 bases match TRBD1. V dropped 3 bases and J dropped 13; count of bases not matched to a gene: 5. The CDR3 extends over 12 amino acids. Germline CDR1 is SGHVS and CDR2 is FNYEAQ. CDR3 sequence reads: CASSLGQGMPYF. The CDR3 DNA follows: TGTGCCAGCAGCTTGGGACAGGGGATGCCGTACTTC.